These T cell receptor beta chains were read from a single sample in a study of T-cell reconstitution after alpha-beta-depleted transplantation in children. MiXCR, run by TCRdb on the PCR reads, gives a single entry per CDR3 protein. The repertoire has over 200,000 distinct CDR3 sequences, roughly 10% of them found once; the top ten carry under 30%. The material sequenced was PBMCs, taken before TCRalphabeta/CD19-depleted stem cell transplant. These TCRs come from a child less than two years old with acute myeloid leukemia, due to receive a stem cell transplant. CDR3s include the opening cysteine and the closing phenylalanine or tryptophan. D genes are given only for firm matches. Size is stated for part of the rows, as once, few or many counts, or as a class when the clone is expanded.

D gene,J gene,clone size,V gene,CDR3 DNA,CDR3 protein
NA,TRBJ2-1,many,TRBV9,TGTGCCAGCAGCGAGGGGGGTACTCACAATGAGCAGTTCTTC,CASSEGGTHNEQFF
NA,TRBJ1-1,many,TRBV1,TGCACCAGCAGCCCCACAGGGACGAACACTGAAGCTTTCTTT,CTSSPTGTNTEAFF
NA,TRBJ2-5,many,TRBV6-5,TGTGCCAGCAGTTCTCTCCGACAGATCCAAGAGACCCAGTACTTC,CASSSLRQIQETQYF
TRBD1,TRBJ1-1,many,TRBV5-1,TGCGCCAGCAGCCCACGACAGGGGATGAACACTGAAGCTTTCTTT,CASSPRQGMNTEAFF
NA,TRBJ2-2,NA,TRBV4-2,TGTGCCAGCAGCCCCTATTACGACACGAACACCGGGGAGCTGTTTTTT,CASSPYYDTNTGELFF
TRBD1,TRBJ1-2,many,TRBV3-1,TGTGCCAGCGGGGGACAGGTCCATGGCTACACCTTC,CASGGQVHGYTF
TRBD2,TRBJ2-1,NA,TRBV6-2/TRBV6-3,TGTGCCAGCAGTTACGGCGGGAGGGCCTACAATGAGCAGTTCTTC,CASSYGGRAYNEQFF
NA,TRBJ2-3,many,TRBV5-1,TGCGCCAGCAGAGGATCAGATACGCAGTATTTT,CASRGSDTQYF
NA,TRBJ2-3,many,TRBV12-3/TRBV12-4,TGTGCCAGCAGTTTAGACTACACAGATACGCAGTATTTT,CASSLDYTDTQYF
NA,TRBJ2-3,many,TRBV10-1,TGCGCCAGCAGTGAGTCAAGGGGTGTGGGCACAGATACGCAGTATTTT,CASSESRGVGTDTQYF
TRBD1,TRBJ2-7,many,TRBV29-1,TGCAGCGTTGATAGGGGGACAGGGAGCAACGAGCAGTACTTC,CSVDRGTGSNEQYF
NA,TRBJ1-2,NA,TRBV20-1,TGCAGTGCTAGAGTTCTCCTTTCTGGGGGCTACACCTTC,CSARVLLSGGYTF
NA,TRBJ1-4,many,TRBV28,TGTGCCAGCAACGGGGACAATGAAAAACTGTTTTTT,CASNGDNEKLFF
NA,TRBJ2-3,NA,TRBV19,TGTGCCAGTAGTACCATCCTAAGGATTTCCACAGATACGCAGTATTTT,CASSTILRISTDTQYF
NA,TRBJ1-2,many,TRBV20-1,TGCAGTGCTAGAGATGGGGGAAACTATGGCTACACCTTC,CSARDGGNYGYTF
NA,TRBJ2-3,many,TRBV29-1,TGCAGCGTTGTTCCCGCTAGCACAGATACGCAGTATTTT,CSVVPASTDTQYF
NA,TRBJ2-5,many,TRBV7-2,TGTGCCAGCAGCTTAGCCGGGACTTATCAAGAGACCCAGTACTTC,CASSLAGTYQETQYF
NA,TRBJ2-7,many,TRBV10-3,TGTGCCATCAGTGAGGCAGGAAAGAACGAGCAGTACTTC,CAISEAGKNEQYF